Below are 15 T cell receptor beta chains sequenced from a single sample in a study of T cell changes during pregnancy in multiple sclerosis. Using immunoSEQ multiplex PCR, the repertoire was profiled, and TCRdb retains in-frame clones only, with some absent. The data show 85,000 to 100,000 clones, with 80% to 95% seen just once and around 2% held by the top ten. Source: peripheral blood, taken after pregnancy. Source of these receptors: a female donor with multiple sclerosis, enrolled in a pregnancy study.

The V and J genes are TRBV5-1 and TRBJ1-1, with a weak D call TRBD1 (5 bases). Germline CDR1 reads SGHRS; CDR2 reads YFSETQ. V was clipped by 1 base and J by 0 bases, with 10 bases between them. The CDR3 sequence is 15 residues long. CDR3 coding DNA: TGCGCCAGCAGCTTGTTTGCAGGGCTGAACACTGAAGCTTTCTTT. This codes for CASSLFAGLNTEAFF.

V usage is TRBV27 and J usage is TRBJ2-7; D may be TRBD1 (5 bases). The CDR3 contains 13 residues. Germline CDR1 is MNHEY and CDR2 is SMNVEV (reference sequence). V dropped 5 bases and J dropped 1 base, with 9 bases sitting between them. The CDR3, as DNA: TGTGCCAGCAGTCCCCAGGGTTCCTACGAGCAGTACTTC. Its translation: CASSPQGSYEQYF.

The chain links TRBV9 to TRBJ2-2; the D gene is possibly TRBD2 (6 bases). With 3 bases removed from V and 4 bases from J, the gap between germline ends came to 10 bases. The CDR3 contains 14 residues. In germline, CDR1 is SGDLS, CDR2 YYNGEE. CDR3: CASSAGGSTGELFF. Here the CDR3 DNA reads TGTGCCAGCAGCGCTGGGGGGTCCACCGGGGAGCTGTTTTTT.

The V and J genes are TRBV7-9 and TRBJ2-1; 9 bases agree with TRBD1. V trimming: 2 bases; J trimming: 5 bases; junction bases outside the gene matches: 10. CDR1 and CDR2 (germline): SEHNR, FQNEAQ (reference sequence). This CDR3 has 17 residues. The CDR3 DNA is TGTGCCAGCAGCTTATCGGGCCGGGACAGGGTCAACAATGAGCAGTTCTTC. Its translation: CASSLSGRDRVNNEQFF.

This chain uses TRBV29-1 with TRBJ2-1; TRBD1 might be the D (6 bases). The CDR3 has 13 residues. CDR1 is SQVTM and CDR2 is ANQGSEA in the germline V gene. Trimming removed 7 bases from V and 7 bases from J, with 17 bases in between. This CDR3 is CSAGHLDGNEQFF. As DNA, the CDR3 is TGCAGCGCGGGACACCTTGACGGGAATGAGCAGTTCTTC.

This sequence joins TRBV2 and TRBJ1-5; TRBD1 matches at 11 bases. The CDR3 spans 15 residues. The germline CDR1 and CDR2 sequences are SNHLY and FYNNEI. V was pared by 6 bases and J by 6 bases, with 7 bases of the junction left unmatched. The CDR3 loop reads CASSGQGAGIQPQHF. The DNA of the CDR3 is TGTGCCAGCAGCGGACAGGGGGCCGGGATTCAGCCCCAGCATTTT. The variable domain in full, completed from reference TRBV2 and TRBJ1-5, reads EPEVTQTPSHQVTQMGQEVILRCVPISNHLYFYWYRQILGQKVEFLVSFYNNEISEKSEIFDDQFSVERPDGSNFTLKIRSTKLEDSAMYFCASSGQGAGIQPQHFGDGTRLSIL.

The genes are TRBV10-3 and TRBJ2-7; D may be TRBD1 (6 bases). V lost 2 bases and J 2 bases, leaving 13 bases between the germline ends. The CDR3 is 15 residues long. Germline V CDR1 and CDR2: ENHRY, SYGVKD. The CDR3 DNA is TGTGCCATCAGTGAGGGCAGGGGCCCCACCTACGAGCAGTACTTC. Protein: CAISEGRGPTYEQYF.

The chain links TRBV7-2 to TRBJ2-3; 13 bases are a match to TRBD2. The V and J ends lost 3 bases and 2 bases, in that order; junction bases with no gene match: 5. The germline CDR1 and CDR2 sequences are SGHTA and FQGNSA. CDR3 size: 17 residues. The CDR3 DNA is TGTGCCAGCAGCTTGGGGGGACTAGCGGGACTCACAGATACGCAGTATTTT. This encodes CASSLGGLAGLTDTQYF.

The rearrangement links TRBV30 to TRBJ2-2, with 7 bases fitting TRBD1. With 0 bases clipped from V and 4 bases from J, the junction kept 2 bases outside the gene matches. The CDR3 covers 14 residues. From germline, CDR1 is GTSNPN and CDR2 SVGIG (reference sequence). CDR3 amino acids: CAWSVDRATGELFF. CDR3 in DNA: TGTGCCTGGAGTGTAGACAGGGCCACCGGGGAGCTGTTTTTT.

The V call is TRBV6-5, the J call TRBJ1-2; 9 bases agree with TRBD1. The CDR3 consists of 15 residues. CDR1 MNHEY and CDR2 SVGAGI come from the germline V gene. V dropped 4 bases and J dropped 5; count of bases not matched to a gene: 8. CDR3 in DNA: TGTGCCAGCAGTTGGGACAGGGCCCAACTTTATGGCTACACCTTC. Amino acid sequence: CASSWDRAQLYGYTF.

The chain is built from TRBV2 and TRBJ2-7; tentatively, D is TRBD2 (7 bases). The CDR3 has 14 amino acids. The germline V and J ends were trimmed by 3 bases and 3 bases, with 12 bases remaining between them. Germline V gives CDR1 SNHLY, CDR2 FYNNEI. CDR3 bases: TGTGCCAGCAGTGATCGGGGGGCCCTCTACGAGCAGTACTTC. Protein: CASSDRGALYEQYF.

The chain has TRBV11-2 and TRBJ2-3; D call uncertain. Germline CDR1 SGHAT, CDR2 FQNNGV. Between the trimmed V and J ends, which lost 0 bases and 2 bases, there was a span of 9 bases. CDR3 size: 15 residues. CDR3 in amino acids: CASSLEGRNTDTQYF. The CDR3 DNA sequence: TGTGCCAGCAGCTTAGAGGGCAGGAACACAGATACGCAGTATTTT.

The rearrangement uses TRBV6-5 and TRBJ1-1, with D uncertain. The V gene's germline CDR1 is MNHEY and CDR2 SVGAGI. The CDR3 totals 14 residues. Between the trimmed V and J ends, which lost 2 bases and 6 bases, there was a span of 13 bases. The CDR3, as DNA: TGTGCCAGCAGTTACAGTGGGGAGGCAGCTGAAGCTTTCTTT. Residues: CASSYSGEAAEAFF.

The CDR3 loop reads CAISGLAGELFF. CDR3 DNA sequence: TGTGCCATCAGTGGACTAGCCGGGGAGCTGTTTTTT. J is TRBJ2-2 and V is TRBV10-3, with D possibly being TRBD2 (6 bases). Germline V gene data show CDR1 as ENHRY and CDR2 as SYGVKD. This CDR3 has 12 amino acids. V was trimmed by 4 bases and J by 6 bases, leaving 6 bases between them.

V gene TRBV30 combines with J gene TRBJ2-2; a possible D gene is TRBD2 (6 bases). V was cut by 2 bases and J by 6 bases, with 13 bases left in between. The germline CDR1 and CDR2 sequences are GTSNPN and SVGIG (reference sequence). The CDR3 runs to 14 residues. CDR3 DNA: TGTGCCTGGAGTAGCGGAGCGGGCCCCGGGGAGCTGTTTTTT. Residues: CAWSSGAGPGELFF.